A single sample is the source of the 10 T cell receptor beta chains below, sequenced in a study of T cells in Graves' hyperthyroidism and ophthalmopathy. RNA transcripts were the template for amplifying TCR beta CDR3 regions. Initially, a first-round RT-PCR of the TCR CDR3 employed the HTBI primer set. MiXCR, applied by TCRdb to the multiplex PCR reads, yields one record per CDR3 protein. The data hold 460,000 or so distinct CDR3 sequences, with 14% observed a single time. Sequencing used blood. Source of these receptors: a woman aged 18-29 years with Graves' hyperthyroidism.

This clonotype was seen repeatedly, ten times or more. V gene TRBV12-3 or TRBV12-4 combines with J gene TRBJ2-7; 7 bases match TRBD1. This CDR3 contains 14 residues. The trim removed 5 bases at V and 6 bases at J, leaving 10 bases unmatched. As DNA, the CDR3 is TGTGCCAGCAGTACCACTACCGGGACAGCCGAGCAGTACTTC. Its protein is CASSTTTGTAEQYF.

The chain recombines TRBV3-1 with TRBJ1-6; D is unresolved. The CDR3 has 13 residues. Looked up from germline, CDR1 is LGHDT and CDR2 is YNNKEL (reference sequence). The V and J ends lost 1 base and 9 bases respectively, with 7 bases between them. In DNA form, the CDR3 reads TGTGCCAGCAGCCAAGCGTGGCGTTCACCCCTCCACTTT. This encodes CASSQAWRSPLHF. The whole variable domain, remainder taken from reference TRBV3-1 and TRBJ1-6, is DTAVSQTPKYLVTQMGNDKSIKCEQNLGHDTMYWYKQDSKKFLKIMFSYNNKELIINETVPNRFSPKSPDKAHLNLHINSLELGDSAVYFCASSQAWRSPLHFGNGTRLTVT.

This clonotype was recorded only once. The genes are TRBV9 and TRBJ2-7; the match to TRBD1 covers 10 bases. Per germline, CDR1 SGDLS and CDR2 YYNGEE. V lost 4 bases, J lost 2 bases, and 6 bases stayed unmatched. The CDR3 covers 15 residues. In DNA, the CDR3 is TGTGCCAGCAGCCCCGGACAGGGGGTGGCCTACGAGCAGTACTTC. This gives the protein CASSPGQGVAYEQYF.

This clonotype turned up a few times. The gene calls are TRBV7-3 and TRBJ2-1; 7 bases line up with TRBD2. Germline CDR1 is SGHTA and CDR2 is FQGTGA. This CDR3 comprises 15 residues. Trimming removed 1 base from V and 12 bases from J; junction bases left unmatched: 12. CDR3 region: CASSLRGYEAGRQFF. In DNA, the CDR3 is TGTGCCAGCAGCTTAAGGGGTTATGAAGCGGGAAGGCAGTTCTTC.

The J gene is TRBJ2-6, the V gene TRBV6-1; 7 nucleotides match TRBD2. In germline, CDR1 is MNHNS, CDR2 SASEGT. V lost 4 bases to trimming and J lost 0 bases; unmatched junction nucleotides: 12. The CDR3 length is 19 residues. CDR3 sequence reads: CASSAEGGKAFSGANVLTF. CDR3 DNA sequence: TGTGCCAGCAGTGCGGAGGGAGGGAAGGCCTTCTCTGGGGCCAACGTCCTGACTTTC.

In its sample, this clonotype was seen a few times. This chain joins TRBV4-1 and TRBJ2-3; TRBD2 agrees at 7 bases. This CDR3 spans 14 amino acids. Germline V gene sequence: CDR1 MGHRA, CDR2 YSYEKL. The V segment lost 4 bases and the J segment 4 bases; nucleotides outside the gene matches: 5. The chain's CDR3 is CASSPLGGPDTQYF. CDR3 DNA sequence: TGCGCCAGCAGCCCCCTGGGAGGGCCAGATACGCAGTATTTT.

The table lists this clonotype with many counts. The chain carries TRBV5-5 and TRBJ2-5; D not certain. The CDR3 totals 10 residues. Trimming removed 6 bases at V and 5 bases at J, with 5 bases between. Germline V lookup: CDR1 SGHKS, CDR2 YYEKEE (reference sequence). The CDR3 region is CASIWETQYF. For the CDR3, the DNA is TGTGCCAGCATCTGGGAGACCCAGTACTTC.

This clonotype has only a few counts. This chain uses TRBV29-1 with TRBJ1-6, with a tentative D call TRBD1 (6 bases). The CDR3 covers 13 residues. Trimming cost V 6 bases and J 10 bases, with 16 bases left between them. CDR1 SQVTM and CDR2 ANQGSEA come from the germline V gene. In DNA, the CDR3 is TGCAGCGTGCGGCAGGGGAGGGAATCACCCCTCCACTTT. Its translation is CSVRQGRESPLHF.

There are many counts of this clonotype. V and J are TRBV10-2 and TRBJ2-1, with 8 bases that match TRBD2. The trim removed 2 bases at V and 0 bases at J, leaving 0 bases unmatched. The CDR3 is made up of 15 amino acids. Germline lookup yields CDR1 WSHSY and CDR2 SAAADI. DNA of the CDR3: TGCGCCAGCAGTGAGAGCGGGAGCTCCTACAATGAGCAGTTCTTC. This gives the protein CASSESGSSYNEQFF.

This clonotype has only a few counts. The rearrangement joins TRBV30 to TRBJ2-7, with D possibly being TRBD1 or TRBD2 (5 bases each). Trimming stripped 1 base from V and 6 bases from J, with 10 bases between. The CDR3 runs to 12 residues. The germline CDR1 and CDR2 sequences are GTSNPN and SVGIG (reference sequence). As DNA, the CDR3 is TGTGCCTGGAGTGAGGCCGGGGCCGAGCAGTACTTC. Its protein product is CAWSEAGAEQYF.